This T cell receptor (beta chain) comes out of a study of cytomegalovirus exposure and HLA in healthy donors. Points from the study as a whole: Cytomegalovirus-associated TCR beta chains were listed, numbering 164.

Turning to this clone: The antigen is unknown.

V was trimmed by 0 bases and J by 4 bases, leaving 10 bases between them. Germline V CDR1 and CDR2: SGHRS, YFSETQ. The CDR3 consists of 14 residues. PCR primers comprised 60 Vbeta and 13 Jbeta primers. Clones were read by immunoSEQ multiplex PCR, and TCRdb kept only the in-frame ones, dropping some. The data hold about 150,000 clones, with 60% to 75% observed a single time. The sample taken for sequencing was PBMCs. The chain combines TRBV5-1 with TRBJ1-2, with D possibly TRBD1 on 5 matching bases. This TCR derives from a man in his thirties or forties in good health and CMV-seronegative. CDR3 sequence: CASSLGSGLYGYTF. CDR3 DNA: TGCGCCAGCAGCTTGGGGTCAGGGCTCTATGGCTACACCTTC.